The text below deals with one T cell receptor beta chain. Antigen: not known. For the second PCR, which ran for about 6 to 11 cycles, a sample-barcoded 5' primer and a J-beta primer mix were used. Every cDNA molecule bore a tag from a template-switch adaptor containing 12 random nucleotides. TCRdb re-called the 5' RACE reads with MiXCR, one entry per CDR3 protein. Among 1,100,000 or so distinct CDR3 sequences, roughly 45% were seen once, and the ten largest hold under 20%. This specimen comes from a study of blood T cells in healthy people across ages. Findings and caveats of the study: Higher diversity and more naive CD4+ cells were features of long-lived donors, compared to aged donors.

The clonotype comes from a woman aged 55-75 years in good health. The material sequenced was blood.

CDR3 DNA: TGCAGCGTTGACCCTCGGAGGGCGGGGGGACAAATTAAACTCTACAATGAGCAGTTCTTC. It translates to CSVDPRRAGGQIKLYNEQFF. The chain joins TRBV29-1 to TRBJ2-1, with 8 bases that match TRBD2. This CDR3 comprises 20 residues. Germline V gene sequence: CDR1 SQVTM, CDR2 ANQGSEA. Trimming took 3 bases from V and 3 from J; bases not matched to a gene: 22.